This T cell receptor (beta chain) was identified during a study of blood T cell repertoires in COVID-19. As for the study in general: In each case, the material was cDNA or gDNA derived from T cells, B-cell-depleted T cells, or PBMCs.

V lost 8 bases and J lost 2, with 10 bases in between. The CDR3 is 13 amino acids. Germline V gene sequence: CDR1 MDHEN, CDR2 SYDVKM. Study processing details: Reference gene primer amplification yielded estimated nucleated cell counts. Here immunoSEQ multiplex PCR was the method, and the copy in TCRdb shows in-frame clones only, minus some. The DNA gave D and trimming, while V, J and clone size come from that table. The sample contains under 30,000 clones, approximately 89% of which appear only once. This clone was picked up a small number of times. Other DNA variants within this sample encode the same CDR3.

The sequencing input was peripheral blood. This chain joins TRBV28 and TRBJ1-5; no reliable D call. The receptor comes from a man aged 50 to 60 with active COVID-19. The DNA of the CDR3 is TGTGCCAGCTCCCGGAGGGGCAATCAGCCCCAGCATTTT. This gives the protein CASSRRGNQPQHF. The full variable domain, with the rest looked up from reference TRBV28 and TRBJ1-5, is DVKVTQSSRYLVKRTGEKVFLECVQDMDHENMFWYRQDPGLGLRLIYFSYDVKMKEKGDIPEGYSVSREKKERFSLILESASTNQTSMYLCASSRRGNQPQHFGDGTRLSIL.